This TCR beta chain is drawn from a study of ipilimumab plus nivolumab after autologous stem cell transplantation (dated by TCRdb to the early 2020s). In terms of the full investigation: Trial patients received a median of about 5 ipilimumab doses and eight or nine nivolumab doses. The DLBCL cohort included primary refractory and relapsed disease, with 18-month progression-free survival of approximately 87% and 28% respectively. Patients with high-risk diffuse large B cell lymphoma, mature T cell lymphoma, or multiple myeloma undergoing autologous transplant were enrolled in the trial. The intent-to-treat population of the trial consisted of around 40 patients. General conclusions and limits of the study: The authors concluded that, as post-transplant consolidation, combined checkpoint inhibition appeared tolerable. The authors stated that profiles of the T cell receptor repertoire, regulatory T cell phenotype and gut microbiota provided a biologic rationale for studying this approach further.

Checkpoint therapy was initiated 14 to 28 days after autologous transplant, and ipilimumab was administered at 1 mg/kg intravenously on day 1 of selected weeks. Nivolumab was administered at 3 mg/kg intravenously on day 1 of weeks 1, 4, 7, 10, and every two weeks through week 26. This Phase Ib clinical trial tested ipilimumab plus nivolumab, a combined checkpoint inhibition, as consolidation after autologous stem cell transplantation. Its CDR3 holds 14 amino acids, cysteine through phenylalanine. Only CDR3 DNA remains: 42 bases, in frame from the first base. Relative to germline, V is 3 bases shorter and J is 5 bases shorter, with 10 bases between their ends. Via the germline V gene, CDR1 is SGHTA and CDR2 FQGNSA. This clone has a single count. This receptor's antigen is unknown. The sample holds no much larger clone one base away, and base qualities are not on file. Receptor libraries were prepared by the immunoSEQ multiplex PCR assay. TCRdb provides this immuneACCESS table in a form limited to in-frame rearrangements. Some clones are lacking; in checked studies, under half of them reflect an unresolved V gene, and why the rest are absent is not known. A total of roughly 15,000 clones appear in this sample, almost 80% of them only once. The top ten clonotypes cover roughly 10% of the sample.

The sequence derives from a male donor with diffuse large B-cell lymphoma. This receptor chain uses TRBV7-2 and TRBJ2-2, with no confidently assigned D gene. The sequencing here drew on PBMCs, taken in a trial of ipilimumab plus nivolumab as post-transplant consolidation. The CDR3 in this case is CASSFKWLTGELFF. The nucleotides are TGTGCCAGCAGCTTTAAATGGCTAACCGGGGAGCTGTTTTTT.